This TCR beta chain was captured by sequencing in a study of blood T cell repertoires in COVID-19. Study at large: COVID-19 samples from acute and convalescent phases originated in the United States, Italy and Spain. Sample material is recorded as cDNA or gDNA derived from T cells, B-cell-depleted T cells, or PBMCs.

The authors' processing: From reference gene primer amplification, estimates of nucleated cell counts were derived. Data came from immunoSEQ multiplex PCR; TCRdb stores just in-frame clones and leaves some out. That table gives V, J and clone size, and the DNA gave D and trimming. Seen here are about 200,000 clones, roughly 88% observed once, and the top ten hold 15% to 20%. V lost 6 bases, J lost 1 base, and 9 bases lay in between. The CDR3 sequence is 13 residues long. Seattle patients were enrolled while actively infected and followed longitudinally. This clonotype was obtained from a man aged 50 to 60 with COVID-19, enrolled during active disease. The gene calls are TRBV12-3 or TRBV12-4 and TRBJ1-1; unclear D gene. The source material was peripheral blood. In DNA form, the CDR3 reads TGTGCCAGCAGCCAACGGGAGAACACTGAAGCTTTCTTT. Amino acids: CASSQRENTEAFF.